This TCR beta chain was retrieved from a study of blood T cell repertoires in COVID-19 (dated by TCRdb to about 2020). For the study in its entirety: Samples from collaborators originated in the United States, Italy and Spain and spanned both the acute and convalescent phases of COVID-19. The repertoires were made available in a free public database intended to serve as a resource for research on the immune response to SARS-CoV-2. The prospective study material was composed of cDNA or gDNA derived from T cells, B-cell-depleted T cells, or PBMCs. The sample metadata nearly always contained a de-identified subject ID, COVID-19 status, age in years and sex. Subjects who had been exposed to COVID-19, were actively infected with it, or had recovered from it provided the deeply sampled blood TCRbeta repertoires that made up the dataset. HLA class I and class II types, where available, came from metadata supplied by the sample provider rather than from assay-based typing. Samples came from the ongoing ImmuneRACE study (first 160 participants) plus 1,254 subjects from 6 global collaborators. What the study reported, not specific to this receptor: How much clinical and demographic metadata was included differed by source and by participant, and the metadata was provided uncurated.

This clone was detected once. Its cognate antigen has yet to be identified. Base qualities are missing; no much larger clone stands one base away. Each collaborating institution followed its own protocols to collect whole blood in K2EDTA tubes. For TCRbeta analysis, collaborators shipped samples in one of three forms: frozen whole blood, isolated PBMCs, or DNA extracted from either of those sample types. Relative to germline, V is missing 3 bases and J is missing 8 bases, with 11 bases of the junction outside any gene match. Including cysteine and phenylalanine, the CDR3 has 15 amino acids. Of all the DNA, just the CDR3 is kept, 45 bases in frame from base 1. Reading the germline V gene (reference sequence) gives CDR1 LGHDT and CDR2 YNNKEL. TCRbeta CDR3 regions were amplified from genomic DNA by means of the immunoSEQ Assay, a bias-controlled multiplex PCR. In the original analysis: The number of nucleated cells in each sample was estimated by amplification of reference gene primers within the assay. To quantify the absolute abundance of each unique TCRbeta CDR3 rearrangement, sequence reads were collapsed and filtered. For each sample, productive Simpson clonality was calculated as the square root of Simpson's diversity index across productive rearrangements. The table comes from immuneACCESS by way of TCRdb, which keeps in-frame sequences with V and J called. Part of the clones is missing from these tables; in studies checked, under half for an unresolved V gene and the rest for unknown reasons. V, J and clone size reflect that table, while D and trimming were determined from the DNA. This sample lists about 150,000 clones; 80% to 90% were detected once. The ten largest clones represent 7.2% of the sample.

The sequenced material came from peripheral blood. This clonotype was sampled from a woman in her forties or fifties in a cohort sampled during active or convalescent COVID-19. The chain was built from TRBV3-1 (or the pseudogene TRBV3-2) and TRBJ1-2; 8 bases in between match TRBD1. The CDR3 corresponds to CASSQDVTGATGYTF. The bases are TGTGCCAGCAGCCAGGACGTGACAGGGGCGACAGGCTACACCTTC.